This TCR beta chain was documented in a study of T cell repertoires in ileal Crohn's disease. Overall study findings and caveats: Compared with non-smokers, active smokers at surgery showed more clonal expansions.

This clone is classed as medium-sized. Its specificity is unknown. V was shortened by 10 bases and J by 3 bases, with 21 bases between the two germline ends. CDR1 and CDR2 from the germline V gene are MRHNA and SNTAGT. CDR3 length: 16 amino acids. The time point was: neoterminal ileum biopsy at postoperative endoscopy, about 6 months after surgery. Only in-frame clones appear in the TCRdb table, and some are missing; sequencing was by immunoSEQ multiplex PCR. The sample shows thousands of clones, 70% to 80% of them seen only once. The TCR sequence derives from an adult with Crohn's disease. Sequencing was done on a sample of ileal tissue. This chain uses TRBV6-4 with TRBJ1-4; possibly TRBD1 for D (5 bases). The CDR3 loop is CATTTGREHSNEKLFF. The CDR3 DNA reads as TGTGCCACCACGACGGGCAGGGAACATTCTAATGAAAAACTGTTTTTT.